Below, one T cell receptor beta chain is given with its context. Profiling relied on immunoSEQ multiplex PCR, and the TCRdb table lists in-frame clones only, not all of them. The data show around 460,000 clones, around nine tenths seen once. Germline V gene lookup returns CDR1 SGHDT and CDR2 YYEEEE. The CDR3 extends over 12 amino acids. Trimming shortened V by 4 bases and J by 6 bases, and 10 bases separated the two germline ends. This sample stems from a study of blood T cell repertoires in COVID-19. The chain links TRBV5-6 to TRBJ1-2; D possibly corresponds to TRBD1 (5 bases). Sequenced: peripheral blood. The sequence was obtained from a man aged 18 to 35 with COVID-19, enrolled during active disease. This CDR3 reads CASSRGVDGYTF. In DNA, the CDR3 is TGTGCCAGCAGCCGGGGGGTCGATGGCTACACCTTC.